This TCR beta chain was captured in a study of T cell responses to AZD1222 COVID-19 vaccine (dated by TCRdb to the early 2020s). Describing the broader study: Because spike-specific TCR depth and breadth did not differ between the two schedules, AZD1222 recipients who got a second dose at roughly 4 weeks were pooled with those who got a second dose at roughly 12 weeks. TCR sequencing was performed for 230 to 250 trial participants, of whom around 200 were given two doses of AZD1222 and around 25 were given two doses of MenACWY control vaccine. Trial participants were enrolled by age into 18-55, 56-69 and 70-plus year subgroups, with approximately 150, 28 and 58 TCR-sequenced participants respectively. The paper's findings and limits, for the study overall: Reportedly, almost half of the unique spike-specific TCRs recognized epitopes lying outside the regions that are mutated in the B.1.351 and B.1.1.7 variants. Conclusions about previously exposed vaccinees are limited, since just five or six AZD1222 recipients were seropositive for SARS-CoV-2 at baseline. The 56-69-year group was small, and its depth increase did not reach significance, likely because of low power. Participants were mostly white British, with more females than males. The authors suggested clonal diversity may have been underestimated. After two AZD1222 doses, both the breadth and the depth of spike-specific TCRs were significantly higher than at day 0 and than in MenACWY recipients. The whole spike protein was spanned by vaccine-associated CD4 TCRs, and dominant responses were seen in regions 160-218 and 743-854. Because no day 14 peak-response samples were available, repertoires were characterized only after the peak T cell response.

Spanning cysteine to phenylalanine, the CDR3 consists of 16 amino acids. Only CDR3 DNA is held: 48 bases, read in frame from base 1. Sequences ENHRY (CDR1) and SYGVKD (CDR2) are obtained from the germline V gene. Germline trimming: 3 bases from V, 3 bases from J; junction bases outside gene matches: 4. The CDR3 regions of human TCRbeta chains were analyzed by immunosequencing. Per the authors' processing: Repertoire TCRs were checked for matches against a reference library of SARS-CoV-2-specific TCRs that had been generated using the MIRA antigen-specificity platform. Breadth meant the fraction of unique TCRs that were SARS-CoV-2-associated, whereas depth meant the fraction of total T cells that were SARS-CoV-2-associated. Each spike-specific TCR was assigned to its reactive spike region and to a CD4 or CD8 class using the MIRA data. Log10-transformed breadth and depth values were compared by one-way ANOVA with Sidak's multiple comparisons tests. TCRdb provides this immuneACCESS table in a form limited to in-frame rearrangements. Some clones are lacking; in checked studies, under half of them reflect an unresolved V gene, and why the rest are absent is not known. D and trimming come from the DNA, and the V and J calls and clone size come from that table. Across this sample there are under 140,000 clones, with around nine tenths seen only once. The ten largest make up 2.5% to 3.5% of the sample.

Comment on this clone: The target of this receptor is not known. Qualities for individual bases were not recorded, and no much larger clone is one base off.

Taken with the paper, the label for time point translates to: baseline before first vaccination. Samples from vaccinated people were obtained from the UK trials COV001 and COV002, which included a single-blind randomized controlled phase 2/3 trial of AZD1222 (ChAdOx1 nCoV-19) in healthy adults. Trial participant PBMC samples were collected at day 0 and day 28 after the second dose for TCRbeta chain sequencing. The material was peripheral blood, obtained on day 0 of AZD1222 vaccination. This chain is built from TRBV10-3 and TRBJ2-5, and 13 bases in between align with TRBD2. This sequence originates from an adult in good health. The DNA is TGTGCCATCAGTGAATGGGGGACTAGCGGGAAAGAGACCCAGTACTTC. This gives the protein CAISEWGTSGKETQYF.